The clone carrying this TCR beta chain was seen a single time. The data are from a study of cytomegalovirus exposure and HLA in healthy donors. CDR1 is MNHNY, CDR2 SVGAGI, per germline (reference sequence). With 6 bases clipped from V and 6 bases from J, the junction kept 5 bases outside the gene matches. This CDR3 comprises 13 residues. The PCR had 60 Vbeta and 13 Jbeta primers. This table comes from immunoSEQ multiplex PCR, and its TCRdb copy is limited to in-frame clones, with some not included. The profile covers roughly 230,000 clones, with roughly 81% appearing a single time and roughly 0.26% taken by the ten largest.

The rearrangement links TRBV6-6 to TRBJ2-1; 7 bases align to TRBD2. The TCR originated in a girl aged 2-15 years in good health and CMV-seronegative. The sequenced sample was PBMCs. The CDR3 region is CASRWLAVNEQFF. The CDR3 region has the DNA TGTGCCAGCAGATGGCTAGCGGTCAATGAGCAGTTCTTC.